Each of the 12 T cell receptor beta chains below was sequenced from the same sample in a study of cytomegalovirus exposure and HLA in healthy donors. The PCR employed 60 Vbeta primers together with 13 Jbeta primers. Clones were read by immunoSEQ multiplex PCR, and TCRdb kept only the in-frame ones, dropping some. The sample has about 120,000 clones; 75% to 90% are singletons. Sequences were obtained from PBMCs. The origin of the receptors is a man younger than 35 in good health and CMV-seropositive.

The chain has TRBV7-2 and TRBJ2-2; D gene unclear. CDR1 is SGHTA and CDR2 is FQGNSA in the germline V gene. The CDR3 is 13 amino acids. Trimming removed 5 bases from V and 6 bases from J, with 10 bases in between. The CDR3 bases are TGTGCCAGCAGCCCTCCGAGCTCCGGGGAGCTGTTTTTT. Its protein is CASSPPSSGELFF.

The rearrangement links TRBV28 to TRBJ2-3, with 10 bases matching TRBD2. The J segment lost 6 bases and the V segment lost 6 bases, leaving 9 bases of the junction unmatched. Germline V gene lookup returns CDR1 MDHEN and CDR2 SYDVKM. The length of the CDR3 is 15 residues. DNA of the CDR3: TGTGCCAGCAGGGCAGCGGGGGGGAATCCCGATACGCAGTATTTT. This encodes CASRAAGGNPDTQYF.

The chain combines TRBV27 with TRBJ2-1, with a weak D call TRBD1 (5 bases). V dropped 5 bases and J dropped 2 bases, with 13 bases sitting between them. CDR3 size: 15 residues. Germline CDR1 reads MNHEY; CDR2 reads SMNVEV (reference sequence). The CDR3 sequence: CASSPWAGPYNEQFF. The CDR3 region has the DNA TGTGCCAGCAGTCCATGGGCAGGGCCCTACAATGAGCAGTTCTTC.

The chain links TRBV21-1 to TRBJ1-3; the table's TRBD1 call for D was not verified on the DNA. TRBV21-1 is a recognized pseudogene. CDR3 length: 16 residues. The CDR3 spells CASSKDDRSSGNTIYF. The CDR3 coding sequence is TGTGCCAGCAGCAAAGACGACAGGAGCTCTGGAAACACCATATATTTT.

J is TRBJ1-5 and V is TRBV28; 8 bases are shared with TRBD1. J was trimmed by 7 bases and V by 6 bases; bases with no gene match: 8. CDR1 MDHEN and CDR2 SYDVKM come from the germline V gene. The CDR3 spans 14 residues. This CDR3 reads CASRRPGGFQPQHF. CDR3 DNA sequence: TGTGCCAGCAGGCGTCCAGGGGGCTTCCAGCCCCAGCATTTT.

The chain carries TRBV6-5 and TRBJ1-1; D may be TRBD1 (6 bases). Looked up from germline, CDR1 is MNHEY and CDR2 is SVGAGI. The CDR3 has 15 residues. Trimming removed 6 bases from V and 0 bases from J, with 14 bases in between. DNA for the CDR3: TGTGCCAGCAGCGTTGCGGGGGCCCTGAACACTGAAGCTTTCTTT. Its translation is CASSVAGALNTEAFF.

The chain couples TRBV30 to TRBJ1-5; D may be TRBD1 (6 bases). In germline, CDR1 is GTSNPN, CDR2 SVGIG (reference sequence). CDR3 length: 12 residues. V lost 3 bases and J lost 4, with 7 bases in between. DNA for the CDR3: TGTGCCTGGAGAGGACAGAATCAGCCCCAGCATTTT. This sequence encodes CAWRGQNQPQHF.

This chain links TRBV11-3 with TRBJ2-1; perhaps TRBD1 as D (7 bases). V was clipped by 5 bases and J by 10 bases, with 21 bases between them. Germline values: CDR1 SGHNT, CDR2 YENEEA. The CDR3 is 15 amino acids. CDR3 sequence: CASSGGTDSKREQFF. Written as DNA, the CDR3 is TGTGCCAGCAGCGGGGGGACAGATAGTAAAAGGGAGCAGTTCTTC.

The chain employs TRBV7-8 and TRBJ1-1; TRBD1 is a possible D gene (5 bases). With 5 bases removed from V and 8 bases from J, the gap between germline ends came to 15 bases. The CDR3 sequence is 13 residues long. In germline, CDR1 is SGHVS, CDR2 FQNEAQ. The CDR3 sequence: CASSPSGGAEAFF. CDR3 coding DNA: TGTGCCAGCAGCCCCTCGGGAGGGGCCGAAGCTTTCTTT.

This clone came up a few times. V is TRBV5-8 and J is TRBJ2-7, with 7 bases lining up with TRBD2. With 1 base clipped from V and 5 bases from J, the junction kept 6 bases outside the gene matches. This CDR3 is built from 14 residues. Germline V lookup: CDR1 SGHTS, CDR2 YDEGEE. CDR3 nucleotide sequence: TGTGCCAGCAGCTTGTTCGGGGGGAGCAACGAGCAGTACTTC. Its translation is CASSLFGGSNEQYF. Combining the CDR3 with reference TRBV5-8 and TRBJ2-7 gives the whole variable domain EAGVTQSPTHLIKTRGQQATLRCSPISGHTSVYWYQQALGLGLQFLLWYDEGEERNRGNFPPRFSGRQFPNYSSELNVNALELEDSALYLCASSLFGGSNEQYFGPGTRLTVT.

V and J are TRBV30 and TRBJ2-6; D not resolved. The germline gives CDR1 GTSNPN, CDR2 SVGIG (reference sequence). V was shortened by 5 bases and J by 0 bases, with 20 bases between the two germline ends. This CDR3 is built from 18 residues. The DNA of the CDR3 is TGTGCCTGGGCTTTGGTCCGGGTCAGCCTCTCTGGGGCCAACGTCCTGACTTTC. Encoded protein: CAWALVRVSLSGANVLTF. The variable domain in full, with the rest retrieved from reference TRBV30 and TRBJ2-6, is SQTIHQWPATLVQPVGSPLSLECTVEGTSNPNLYWYRQAAGRGLQLLFYSVGIGQISSEVPQNLSASRPQDRQFILSSKKLLLSDSGFYLCAWALVRVSLSGANVLTFGAGSRLTVL.

The rearrangement links TRBV30 to TRBJ2-7; no clear D gene. V lost 2 bases to trimming and J lost 2 bases, with 7 bases between them. There are 12 residues in the CDR3. Per the germline V gene, CDR1 is GTSNPN and CDR2 is SVGIG (reference sequence). The CDR3 loop reads CAWSKETYEQYF. The DNA for the CDR3 is TGTGCCTGGAGTAAGGAGACCTACGAGCAGTACTTC.